The clone carrying this T cell receptor beta chain was recorded only once. V gave up 3 bases and J gave up 1 base, with 21 bases separating them. This CDR3 comprises 18 residues. Germline V gives CDR1 SGHAT, CDR2 FQNNGV. The data were obtained in a study of cytomegalovirus exposure and HLA in healthy donors. The study ran its PCR with 60 Vbeta and 13 Jbeta primers. Generated by immunoSEQ multiplex PCR, the TCRdb table keeps only in-frame clones and is missing some. The sample includes over 100,000 clones, around 78% of them seen just once. The specimen sequenced was PBMCs. This chain joins TRBV11-2 and TRBJ1-1; D is perhaps TRBD1 (5 bases). This sequence was found in a woman in her 30s in good health and CMV-seropositive. As DNA, the CDR3 is TGTGCCAGCAGCTTCTGGGGGATCGGGGGGAGGCCGAACACTGAAGCTTTCTTT. Translating gives CASSFWGIGGRPNTEAFF.